The sample holds many counts of the clone carrying this TCR beta chain. The data derive from a study of Graves' ophthalmopathy and Graves' hyperthyroidism. V was pared by 2 bases and J by 3 bases, with 16 bases between. The CDR3 length is 17 residues. Germline lookup yields CDR1 SGHAT and CDR2 FQNNGV. Amplification of the TCR beta CDR3 regions used RNA transcripts (as template). The authors performed first-round RT-PCR with HTBI primers and then a second-round multiplex PCR. TCRdb passed the multiplex PCR reads through MiXCR, listing each CDR3 protein once. The sample shows some 370,000 distinct CDR3 sequences, about a sixth of them seen only once. In this cohort's terms, stable hyperthyroidism meant no ophthalmopathy by 18 months of follow-up.

The V call is TRBV11-2, the J call TRBJ2-2; D tentatively reads TRBD1 or TRBD2 (6 bases each). The receptor's source is an adult woman with stable Graves' hyperthyroidism. Source material: peripheral blood. The CDR3 coding sequence is TGTGCCAGCAGCTTATCACCGGGGGCTTTTGACACCGGGGAGCTGTTTTTT. Protein product: CASSLSPGAFDTGELFF.